One T cell receptor beta chain is described in this entry. Antigen unknown. With V trimmed by 1 base and J by 5 bases, 4 bases remained unmatched. Germline V gene lookup returns CDR1 SGHTS and CDR2 YDEGEE. The CDR3 covers 15 residues. TCRdb passed the reads through MiXCR, listing each CDR3 protein once. Of fewer than 80,000 distinct CDR3 sequences listed, less than 25% are singletons. The data belong to a study of lung T cells in sarcoidosis with Löfgren's syndrome. Study overall: Sarcoidosis features CD4+ T cell accumulation in bronchoalveolar lavage fluid. Analyses focused on Löfgren's syndrome patients.

Findings of the study overall: In alpha-beta pairs, TRAV12-1 favored TRBV2, and their CDR3s were homologous.

The V call is TRBV5-8, the J call TRBJ1-5, with 9 positions matching TRBD1. This TCR came from a human donor with sarcoidosis (Löfgren's syndrome or another form), or a control subject (not recorded which). Input material: CD4+ T cells from PBMCs. Here the CDR3 DNA reads TGTGCCAGCAGCTTGTCGGGACAGGGTTATCAGCCCCAGCATTTT. It yields the protein CASSLSGQGYQPQHF.